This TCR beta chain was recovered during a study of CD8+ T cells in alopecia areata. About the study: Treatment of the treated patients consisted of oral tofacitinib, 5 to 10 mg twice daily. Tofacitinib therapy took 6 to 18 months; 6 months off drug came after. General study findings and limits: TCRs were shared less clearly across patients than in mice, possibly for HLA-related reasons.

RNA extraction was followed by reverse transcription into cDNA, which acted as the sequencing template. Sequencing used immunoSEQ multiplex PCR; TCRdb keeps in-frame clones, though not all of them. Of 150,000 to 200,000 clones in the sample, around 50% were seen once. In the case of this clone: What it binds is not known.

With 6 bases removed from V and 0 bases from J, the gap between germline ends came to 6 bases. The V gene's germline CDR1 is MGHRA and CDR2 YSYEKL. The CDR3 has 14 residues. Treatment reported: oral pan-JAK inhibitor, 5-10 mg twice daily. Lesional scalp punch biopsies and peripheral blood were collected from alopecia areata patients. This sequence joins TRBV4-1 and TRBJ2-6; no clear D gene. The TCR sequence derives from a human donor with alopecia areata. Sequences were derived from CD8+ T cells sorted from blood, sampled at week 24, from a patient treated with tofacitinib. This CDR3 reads CASRKSSGANVLTF. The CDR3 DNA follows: TGCGCCAGCAGAAAAAGCTCTGGGGCCAACGTCCTGACTTTC.